This record concerns one T cell receptor (beta chain) sequence. This CDR3 comprises 13 residues. V lost 5 bases, J lost 6 bases, and 11 bases lay in between. Germline V gene lookup returns CDR1 SGHTA and CDR2 FQGTGA. This entry is derived from a study of cytomegalovirus exposure and HLA in healthy donors. The PCR used 60 Vbeta and 13 Jbeta primers. The assay was immunoSEQ multiplex PCR, and TCRdb's table has in-frame clones only and misses some. Here the sample spans tens of thousands of clones, 78% being singletons. This clonotype was obtained from a man aged 40-55 years in good health and CMV-seronegative. The chain recombines TRBV7-3 with TRBJ2-1; D not certain. Sequencing was carried out using PBMCs. CDR3 DNA sequence: TGTGCCAGCAGCCTCCGACACAGCAATGAGCAGTTCTTC. Translation gives CASSLRHSNEQFF.